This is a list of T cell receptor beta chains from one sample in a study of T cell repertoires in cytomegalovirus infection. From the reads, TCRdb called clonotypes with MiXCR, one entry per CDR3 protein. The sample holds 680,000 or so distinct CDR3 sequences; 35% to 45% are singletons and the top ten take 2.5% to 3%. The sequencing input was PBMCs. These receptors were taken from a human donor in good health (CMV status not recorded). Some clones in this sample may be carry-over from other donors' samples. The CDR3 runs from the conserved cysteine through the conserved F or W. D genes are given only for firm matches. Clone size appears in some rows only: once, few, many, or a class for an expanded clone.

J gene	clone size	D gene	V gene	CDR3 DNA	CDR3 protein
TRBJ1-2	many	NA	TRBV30	TGTGCCTGGAGGGGGTTATCTGGCTACACCTTC	CAWRGLSGYTF
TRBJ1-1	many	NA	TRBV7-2	TGTGCCAGCAGCTTAAAGGTTAACACTGAAGCTTTCTTT	CASSLKVNTEAFF
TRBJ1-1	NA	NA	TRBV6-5	TGTGCCCGCAGTTCCCCAAGGGGGAACACTGAAGCTTTCTTT	CARSSPRGNTEAFF
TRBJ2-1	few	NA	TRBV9	TGTGCCAGCAGCGTAGGGTCCGCCGCGGAAAAGCAGTTCTTC	CASSVGSAAEKQFF
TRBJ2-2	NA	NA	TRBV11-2	TGTGCCAGCAGCTTAGAACAGAACACCGGGGAGCTGTTTTTT	CASSLEQNTGELFF
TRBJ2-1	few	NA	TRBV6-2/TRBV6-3	TGTGCCAGCAGTAACCGGACAGTCCTGGACAATGAGCAGTTCTTC	CASSNRTVLDNEQFF
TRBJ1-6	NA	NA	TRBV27	TGTGCCAGCAAGGCGGGGAATTCACCCCTCCACTTT	CASKAGNSPLHF
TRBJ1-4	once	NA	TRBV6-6	TGTGCCAGCAGACCAGTTACAACTAATGAAAAACTGTTTTTT	CASRPVTTNEKLFF
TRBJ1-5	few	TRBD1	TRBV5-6	TGTGCCAGCAGCTCCGGGACAGCCGACAATCAGCCCCAGCATTTT	CASSSGTADNQPQHF
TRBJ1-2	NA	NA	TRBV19	TGTGCCAGTAGTCCCGGGACGCGGCCCAACCTCTATGGCTACACCTTC	CASSPGTRPNLYGYTF
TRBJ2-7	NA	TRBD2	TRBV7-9	TGTGCCAGCAGCTCAACGACGAGACTAGCGGGAGGGTTCCCTTACTCCTACGAGCAGTACTTC	CASSSTTRLAGGFPYSYEQYF
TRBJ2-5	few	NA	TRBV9	TGTGCCAGCAGCGAGAATCAAGAGACCCAGTACTTC	CASSENQETQYF
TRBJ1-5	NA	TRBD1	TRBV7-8	TGTGCCAGCAGCATCTACAGGGGTAGCAATCAGCCCCAGCATTTT	CASSIYRGSNQPQHF
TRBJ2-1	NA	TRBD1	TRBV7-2	TGTGCCATCAGCCCGCTGGACAGGGTGTACTATAATGATCAGTTCTTC	CAISPLDRVYYNDQFF
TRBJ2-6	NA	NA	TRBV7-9	TGTGCCAGCAGTGGTAGCTCTGGGGCCAACGTCCTGACTTTC	CASSGSSGANVLTF
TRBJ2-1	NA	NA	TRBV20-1	TGCAGTGCTAGAGCGGGGGAAGGATACAATGAGCAGTTCTTC	CSARAGEGYNEQFF
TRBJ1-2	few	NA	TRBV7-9	TGTGCCAGCAGCCCCCCCCGAGGCTACACCTTC	CASSPPRGYTF
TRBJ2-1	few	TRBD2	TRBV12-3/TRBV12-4	TGTGCCAGCAGTTTGGGGGGGGTGTCCTACAATGAGCAGTTCTTC	CASSLGGVSYNEQFF
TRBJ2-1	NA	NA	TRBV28	TGTGCCAGCAGTGTACCCGGGACGGCCAATGAGCAGTTCTTC	CASSVPGTANEQFF
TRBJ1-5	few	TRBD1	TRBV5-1	TGCGCCAGCAGCCTAGGGACAGGGGGCCTGCCCCAGCATTTT	CASSLGTGGLPQHF
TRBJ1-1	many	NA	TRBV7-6	TGTGCCAGCAGCCCCCCAGGATGGAACACTGAAGCTTTCTTT	CASSPPGWNTEAFF
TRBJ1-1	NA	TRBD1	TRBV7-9	TGTGCCAGCAGCTTATCCTCCGGCGGGACAGGGGGCACTGAAGCTTTCTTT	CASSLSSGGTGGTEAFF